These 13 T cell receptor beta chains were all obtained from the same sample, sequenced in a study of T cells in Graves' hyperthyroidism and ophthalmopathy (dated by TCRdb to the late 2010s). The library was built by means of multiplex PCR. The sample was run on an Illumina HiSeq 2000. TCR beta CDR3 regions were amplified from RNA transcripts. For the first round of RT-PCR on the TCR CDR3, the HTBI primer set was used together with the Qiagen OneStep RT-PCR kit. TCRdb took the public reads, trimmed them with fastp at Q25, ran MiXCR for clone calling and kept in-frame beta chains. A single entry per CDR3 protein holds the most common genes and DNA from its merged rows. Within this sample are 600,000 to 700,000 distinct CDR3 sequences, with approximately 14% of them counted one time only. Of the sample, 4% to 5.5% is held by the ten largest clones. Sequenced sample: blood. All receptors come from a woman aged 40 to 49 with Graves' ophthalmopathy.

This clonotype appeared many times. The rearrangement links TRBV7-3 to TRBJ2-7, with TRBD2 matching over 7 bases. This CDR3 has 15 amino acids. Germline V lookup: CDR1 SGHTA, CDR2 FQGTGA. The V segment lost 5 bases and the J segment 1 base; nucleotides outside the gene matches: 8. The CDR3 nucleotides are TGTGCCAGCAGCGACACGGGGGGTCGATCCTACGAGCAGTACTTC. Amino acids: CASSDTGGRSYEQYF.

The chain uses TRBV4-1 and TRBJ2-7; no reliable D call. V lost 4 bases, J lost 7 bases, and 14 bases lay in between. The CDR3 loop spans 13 amino acids. Per germline, CDR1 MGHRA and CDR2 YSYEKL. The CDR3 DNA reads TGCGCCAGCAGCCTGGGTCGGGCTCAAGAGCAGTACTTC. It codes for CASSLGRAQEQYF.

The gene calls are TRBV7-2 and TRBJ2-2; D call uncertain. Trimming removed 7 bases from V and 6 bases from J, with 12 bases in between. Germline V gene data show CDR1 as SGHTA and CDR2 as FQGNSA. This CDR3 spans 13 amino acids. The CDR3 loop is CASTPFGAGELFF. As DNA, the CDR3 is TGTGCCAGCACTCCCTTTGGGGCCGGGGAGCTGTTTTTT.

This clonotype was counted only a few times. The chain couples TRBV5-1 to TRBJ2-6, with TRBD1 matching over 8 bases. Trimming removed 3 bases from V and 0 bases from J; junction bases left unmatched: 11. This CDR3 comprises 19 residues. Per the germline V gene, CDR1 is SGHRS and CDR2 is YFSETQ. Here the CDR3 reads CASSSAGTGLHSGANVLTF. The CDR3 region has the DNA TGCGCCAGCAGCTCAGCCGGGACAGGATTACACTCTGGGGCCAACGTCCTGACTTTC.

This clonotype has at least ten counts. The rearrangement uses TRBV6-1 and TRBJ2-4; no clear D gene. Trimming cost V 0 bases and J 8 bases, with 8 bases left between them. The CDR3 has 13 amino acids. The germline V gene encodes CDR1 MNHNS and CDR2 SASEGT. The CDR3 sequence is CASSEAKGHIQYF. Here the CDR3 DNA reads TGTGCCAGCAGTGAAGCGAAGGGCCACATTCAGTACTTC.

At least ten counts were recorded for this clonotype. The rearrangement joins TRBV27 to TRBJ1-2, with D hard to call. The V and J ends lost 3 bases and 3 bases respectively, with 8 bases between them. The V gene's germline CDR1 is MNHEY and CDR2 SMNVEV (reference sequence). The CDR3 has 13 residues. CDR3 loop: CASSFASHYGYTF. The CDR3, as DNA: TGTGCCAGCAGTTTTGCGTCACACTATGGCTACACCTTC.

This clonotype has ten or more counts. The chain is built from TRBV6-1 and TRBJ1-1; maybe TRBD1 (6 bases). Germline lookup yields CDR1 MNHNS and CDR2 SASEGT. CDR3 length: 14 residues. V was pared by 7 bases and J by 4 bases, with 16 bases between. The CDR3 DNA follows: TGTGCCAGCAATACAGGGTCTGCGGGCACTGAAGCTTTCTTT. Translating it yields CASNTGSAGTEAFF.

About this clonotype: One junction end disagrees with the germline gene, perhaps due to a read error. This sequence joins TRBV18 and TRBJ1-5; a possible D gene is TRBD1 (6 bases). Germline assignment: CDR1 KGHSH and CDR2 LQKENI. This CDR3 is built from 15 residues. CDR3 DNA: TGTGCCAGCTCACCAAGGGGGGCCCAAGATCAGCCCCGGCATTTT. Its translation: CASSPRGAQDQPRHF.

This clonotype was seen ten or more times. The gene calls are TRBV19 and TRBJ1-2, with 7 bases lining up with TRBD1. The CDR3 runs 15 residues. CDR1 and CDR2 (germline): LNHDA, SQIVND (reference sequence). Losses at the gene ends were 8 bases for V and 4 bases for J; bases not matched to a gene: 13. CDR3 coding DNA: TGTGCCAGTTCGGGAGTTTTACAGGGGTCCTATGGCTACACCTTC. This codes for CASSGVLQGSYGYTF.

This clonotype was counted a few times. A much larger clone lies one base from this, so it may be a read error. V usage is TRBV12-3 or TRBV12-4 and J usage is TRBJ2-2, with 9 bases matching TRBD1. CDR3 length: 15 residues. DNA for the CDR3: TGTACCAGCAGTGGCCGGGACAGGGAGGGCGGGGAGCTGTTTTTT. Amino acids: CTSSGRDREGGELFF.

The chain carries TRBV28 and TRBJ1-6, with no clear D. V shed 2 bases and J shed 2 bases, with 13 bases lying between them. Germline lookup yields CDR1 MDHEN and CDR2 SYDVKM. The CDR3 spans 17 residues. This chain's CDR3 is CASSLGPSGAYNSPLHF. The CDR3, as DNA: TGTGCCAGCAGTTTAGGGCCCTCTGGGGCCTATAATTCACCCCTCCACTTT.

This clonotype was counted many times. The chain joins TRBV28 to TRBJ1-2; D is perhaps TRBD1 (5 bases). CDR1 is MDHEN and CDR2 is SYDVKM in the germline V gene. There are 14 residues in the CDR3. V lost 3 bases and J 8 bases, leaving 16 bases between the germline ends. CDR3 in amino acids: CASSLVGATNGYTF. The CDR3 DNA sequence: TGTGCCAGCAGTTTGGTCGGGGCGACCAACGGCTACACCTTC.

This clonotype was observed at least ten times. This chain connects TRBV28 to TRBJ2-7, with D unresolved. V lost 3 bases and J 11 bases, leaving 20 bases between the germline ends. There are 14 residues in the CDR3. The germline V gene has CDR1 MDHEN and CDR2 SYDVKM. CDR3 region: CASSLGQGILREYF. In DNA, the CDR3 is TGTGCCAGCAGTTTGGGCCAAGGCATATTAAGGGAGTACTTC. Drawing the rest from reference TRBV28 and TRBJ2-7, the complete variable domain is DVKVTQSSRYLVKRTGEKVFLECVQDMDHENMFWYRQDPGLGLRLIYFSYDVKMKEKGDIPEGYSVSREKKERFSLILESASTNQTSMYLCASSLGQGILREYFGPGTRLTVT.